This paragraph reports one T cell receptor beta chain. This entry is derived from a study of cytomegalovirus exposure and HLA in healthy donors. The germline gives CDR1 ENHRY, CDR2 SYGVKD. The CDR3 runs 18 residues. The ends were cut back, 0 bases at V and 6 bases at J, with 24 bases in the middle. Use of 60 Vbeta and 13 Jbeta primers characterized the PCR. Some clones are missing from TCRdb's copy, which holds only in-frame ones; the method was immunoSEQ multiplex PCR. The sample yields roughly 190,000 clones, more than 75% seen once. The TCR originated in a woman in her 30s in good health and CMV-seropositive. The chain carries TRBV10-3 and TRBJ2-7, with D perhaps TRBD2 (6 bases). The sequenced sample was PBMCs. The CDR3 protein is CAISESMRAGWGTGEQYF. The CDR3 DNA is TGTGCCATCAGTGAGTCGATGAGGGCGGGGTGGGGGACCGGCGAGCAGTACTTC.